The rows below give T cell receptor beta chains drawn from one sample of a study of blood T cells in healthy people across ages. TCRdb recomputed calls from the 5' RACE reads with MiXCR, one row per CDR3 protein. The sample has approximately 810,000 distinct CDR3 sequences; less than 35% are singletons. Input material: blood. The receptor set was obtained from an elderly woman in good health. The CDR3 runs from the conserved cysteine through the conserved F or W. Each record gives: CDR3 protein, CDR3 DNA, clone size, CDR3 length, D gene, V gene, J gene. The D gene is left open where the match is weak. Expanded clones get a size class; other rows say once, few or many, or leave the size out.

CDR3 protein: CASSLADGATYGYTF; CDR3 DNA: TGCGCCAGCAGCTTGGCCGACGGTGCTACTTATGGCTACACCTTC; clone size: many; CDR3 length: 15; D gene: -; V gene: TRBV5-1; J gene: TRBJ1-2
CDR3 protein: CASSLVPAGGYWVLTQYF; CDR3 DNA: TGTGCCAGCAGCTTAGTCCCAGCGGGAGGATACTGGGTGCTGACCCAGTACTTC; clone size: -; CDR3 length: 18; D gene: TRBD2; V gene: TRBV7-9; J gene: TRBJ2-5
CDR3 protein: CASSFSGSKETQYF; CDR3 DNA: TGCGCCAGCAGCTTCTCGGGTTCCAAAGAGACCCAGTACTTC; clone size: many; CDR3 length: 14; D gene: -; V gene: TRBV5-1; J gene: TRBJ2-5
CDR3 protein: CAWSDRMVYEQYF; CDR3 DNA: TGTGCCTGGAGTGACCGAATGGTCTACGAGCAGTACTTC; clone size: -; CDR3 length: 13; D gene: -; V gene: TRBV30; J gene: TRBJ2-7
CDR3 protein: CSARKSGLQYNEQFF; CDR3 DNA: TGCAGTGCTAGAAAGTCCGGACTACAGTACAATGAGCAGTTCTTC; clone size: many; CDR3 length: 15; D gene: -; V gene: TRBV20-1; J gene: TRBJ2-1
CDR3 protein: CSASPPSGGYEQYF; CDR3 DNA: TGCAGTGCTAGTCCCCCTAGCGGGGGTTACGAGCAGTACTTC; clone size: -; CDR3 length: 14; D gene: TRBD2; V gene: TRBV20-1; J gene: TRBJ2-7
CDR3 protein: CASTGTRNTGELFF; CDR3 DNA: TGTGCCAGCACCGGGACACGGAACACCGGGGAGCTGTTTTTT; clone size: few; CDR3 length: 14; D gene: -; V gene: TRBV18; J gene: TRBJ2-2
CDR3 protein: CSARTRDHSYEQYF; CDR3 DNA: TGCAGTGCTAGGACCCGGGACCATTCCTACGAGCAGTACTTC; clone size: -; CDR3 length: 14; D gene: -; V gene: TRBV20-1; J gene: TRBJ2-7
CDR3 protein: CASSEYASGYEQYF; CDR3 DNA: TGTGCCAGCAGTGAATACGCTAGCGGGTACGAGCAGTACTTC; clone size: once; CDR3 length: 14; D gene: TRBD2; V gene: TRBV2; J gene: TRBJ2-7
CDR3 protein: CSVDIKQGVHNEQFF; CDR3 DNA: TGCAGCGTTGATATTAAACAGGGGGTCCACAATGAGCAGTTCTTC; clone size: many; CDR3 length: 15; D gene: TRBD1; V gene: TRBV29-1; J gene: TRBJ2-1